A single sample is the source of the 3 T cell receptor beta chains below, sequenced in a study. TRBV12-4/TRBJ1-2 clonotypes were amplified with adaptor-ligated barcode primers. MiXCR, run by TCRdb on the multiplex PCR reads, gives a single entry per CDR3 protein. The table has about a thousand distinct CDR3 sequences, 2.5% to 3% seen once. Tregs were sorted as CD4+CD25+CD127-/low cells. Material: Tregs sorted from blood. The receptors shown here come from a female donor with breast cancer.

This clonotype is medium-sized (0.01 to 0.1%) within its sample. CDR3 sequence reads: CASSLTGDYGYTF. CDR3 sequence (DNA): TGTGCCAGCAGCCTAACAGGAGACTATGGCTACACCTTC. V and J are TRBV12-3 or TRBV12-4 and TRBJ1-2, with D possibly TRBD1 on 5 matching bases. The CDR3 spans 13 residues. Trimming pared 6 bases from V and 3 bases from J, leaving 11 bases between.

This clonotype is medium-sized by share. The chain joins TRBV12-3 or TRBV12-4 to TRBJ1-2; D is undetermined. The germline V and J ends were trimmed by 6 bases and 6 bases, with 17 bases remaining between them. The CDR3 has 14 amino acids. The CDR3 DNA reads TGTGCCAGCAGCTCTCGGACCATTAGCGATGGCTACACCTTC. Its protein product is CASSSRTISDGYTF.

This clonotype rates as medium-sized. CDR3 in DNA: TGTGCCAGCAGTTCCGGGACAGGGGTAGGCTACACCTTC. It translates to CASSSGTGVGYTF. This chain links TRBV12-3 or TRBV12-4 with TRBJ1-2; 10 positions match TRBD1. There are 13 residues in the CDR3. The ends lost 4 bases at V and 8 bases at J; junction bases unmatched: 4.